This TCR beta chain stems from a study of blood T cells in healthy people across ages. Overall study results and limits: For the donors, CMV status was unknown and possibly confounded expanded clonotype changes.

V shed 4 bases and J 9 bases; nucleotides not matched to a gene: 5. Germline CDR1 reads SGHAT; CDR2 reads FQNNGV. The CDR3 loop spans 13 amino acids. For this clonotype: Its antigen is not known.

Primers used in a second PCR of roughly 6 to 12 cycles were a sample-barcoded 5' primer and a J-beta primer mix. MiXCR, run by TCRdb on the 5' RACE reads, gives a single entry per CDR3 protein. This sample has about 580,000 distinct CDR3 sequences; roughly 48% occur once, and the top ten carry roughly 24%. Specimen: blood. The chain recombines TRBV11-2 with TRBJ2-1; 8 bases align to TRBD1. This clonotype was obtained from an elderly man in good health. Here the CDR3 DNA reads TGTGCCAGCAGCTACGGGACAGGAGGTGAGCAGTTCTTC. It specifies CASSYGTGGEQFF.